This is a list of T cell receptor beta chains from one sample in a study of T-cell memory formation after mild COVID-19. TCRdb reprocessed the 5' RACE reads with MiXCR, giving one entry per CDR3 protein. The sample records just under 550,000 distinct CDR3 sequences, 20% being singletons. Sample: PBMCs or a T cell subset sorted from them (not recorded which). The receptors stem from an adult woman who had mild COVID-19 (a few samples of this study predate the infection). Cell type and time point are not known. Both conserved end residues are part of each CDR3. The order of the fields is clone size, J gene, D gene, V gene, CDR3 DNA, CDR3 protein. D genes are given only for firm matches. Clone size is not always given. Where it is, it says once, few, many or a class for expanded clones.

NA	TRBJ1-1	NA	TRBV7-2	TGTGCCAGCAGCTTAGTCGGACCTACTGAAGCTTTCTTT	CASSLVGPTEAFF
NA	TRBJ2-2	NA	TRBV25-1	TGTGCCAGCAGTGCGGACAGATCGAACACCGGGGAGCTGTTTTTT	CASSADRSNTGELFF
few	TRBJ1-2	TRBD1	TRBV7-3	TGTGCCAGCAGCCTACGACAGGGGATAGCTAACTATGGCTACACCTTC	CASSLRQGIANYGYTF
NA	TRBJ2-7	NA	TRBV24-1	TGTGCCACCAGTGATTTAAGGAACGTAAAGGGCCCCTACGAGCAGTACTTC	CATSDLRNVKGPYEQYF
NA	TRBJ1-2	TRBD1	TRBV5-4	TGTGCCAGCAGCTTGGGGAGGGGCAGGGGGTCTGGCTACACCTTC	CASSLGRGRGSGYTF
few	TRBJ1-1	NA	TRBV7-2	TGTGCCAGCAGCTTAGCGGAGACATCCAACACTGAAGCTTTCTTT	CASSLAETSNTEAFF
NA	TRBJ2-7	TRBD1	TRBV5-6	TGTGCCAGCAGCACGGGACAGGGCCACGAGCAGTACTTC	CASSTGQGHEQYF
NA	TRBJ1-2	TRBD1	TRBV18	TGTGCCAGCTCACCACTGACAGGGGGCCTGGACTATGGCTACACCTTC	CASSPLTGGLDYGYTF
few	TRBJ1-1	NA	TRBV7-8	TGTGCCAGCAGCTCTATGACAGTGAACACTGAAGCTTTCTTT	CASSSMTVNTEAFF
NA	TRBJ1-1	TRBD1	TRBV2	TGTGCCAGCAGTGACGGCAGGGGGCATACTGAAGCTTTCTTT	CASSDGRGHTEAFF
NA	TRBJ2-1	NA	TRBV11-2	TGTGCCAGCAGCTTAGGCCCAGGTTTCTATGAGCAGTTCTTC	CASSLGPGFYEQFF
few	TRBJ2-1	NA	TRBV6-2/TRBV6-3	TGTGCCAGCAGTTATAAAGCGGTGTCGTACAATGAGCAGTTCTTC	CASSYKAVSYNEQFF
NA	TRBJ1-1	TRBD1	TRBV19	TGTGCCAGTAGTTGGCTCAGGGGGCGAGAAGCTTTCTTT	CASSWLRGREAFF
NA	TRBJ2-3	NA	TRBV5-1	TGCGCCAGCCTCCGCGACTTGGGGGATACGCAGTATTTT	CASLRDLGDTQYF
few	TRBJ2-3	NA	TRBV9	TGTGCCAGCAGCGGAGGGGTGGAAGGAGATACGCAGTATTTT	CASSGGVEGDTQYF
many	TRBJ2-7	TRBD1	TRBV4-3	TGCGCCAGCAGCCGGGACAGGGTGGCCGAGCAGTACTTC	CASSRDRVAEQYF
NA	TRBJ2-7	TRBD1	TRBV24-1	TGTGCCACCAGTGACTCCTCCTCGGGACAGGGGTTTTACGAGCAGTACTTC	CATSDSSSGQGFYEQYF
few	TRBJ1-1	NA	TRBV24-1	TGTGCCACCAGTGATCCTCAGAACACTGAAGCTTTCTTT	CATSDPQNTEAFF
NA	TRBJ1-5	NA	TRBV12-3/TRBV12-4	TGTGCCAGCAGCCACTGGCCATCCGGGGACAATCAGCCCCAGCATTTT	CASSHWPSGDNQPQHF
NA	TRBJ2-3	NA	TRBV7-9	TGTGCCAGCAGCTTTGAAGTGAGGGGGGCCTCCACAGATACGCAGTATTTT	CASSFEVRGASTDTQYF
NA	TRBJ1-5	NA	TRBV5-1	TGCGCCAGCAGCCCAAATCCGTTCGCATCGCCCCAGCATTTT	CASSPNPFASPQHF
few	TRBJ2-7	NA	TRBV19	TGTGCCAGTAGTCCCCGCAGGGGATACGAGCAGTACTTC	CASSPRRGYEQYF
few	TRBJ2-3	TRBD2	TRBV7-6	TGTGCCAGCAGCCCCCGGGGGGGGCGCGGAACAGATACGCAGTATTTT	CASSPRGGRGTDTQYF
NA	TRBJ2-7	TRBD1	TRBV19	TGTGCCAGTAGTCCCTGGACAGGGGGCGACGAGCAGTACTTC	CASSPWTGGDEQYF
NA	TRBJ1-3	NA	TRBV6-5	TGTGCCAGCGGCGAGCAGGGAAACACCATATATTTT	CASGEQGNTIYF
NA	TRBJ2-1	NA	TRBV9	TGTGCCAGCAGCGCCGGGTCCGCGGACAATGAGCAGTTCTTC	CASSAGSADNEQFF
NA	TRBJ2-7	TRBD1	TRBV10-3	TGTGCCATCAGTGAGTCAACAGGGGGACGGAGCTACGAGCAGTACTTC	CAISESTGGRSYEQYF
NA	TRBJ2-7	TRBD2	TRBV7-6	TGTGCCAGCAGCTTAGCGGCGGGAGTATCCTACGAGCAGTACTTC	CASSLAAGVSYEQYF
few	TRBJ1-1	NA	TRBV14	TGTGCCAGCAGCCAAGTGATGGGGATGAACACTGAAGCTTTCTTT	CASSQVMGMNTEAFF
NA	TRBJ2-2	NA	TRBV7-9	TGTGCCAGCAGCGTACAGGGTGGCGGGGAGCTGTTTTTT	CASSVQGGGELFF
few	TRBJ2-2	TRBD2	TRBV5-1	TGCGCCAGCAGCCCTAGGACTAGCGGGAAGACCGGGGAGCTGTTTTTT	CASSPRTSGKTGELFF
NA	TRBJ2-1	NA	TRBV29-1	TGCAGCGTTGGTAGCGGAGGGAGCTCCTACAATGAGCAGTTCTTC	CSVGSGGSSYNEQFF
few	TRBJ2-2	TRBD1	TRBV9	TGTGCCAGCAGCGCCCGAGGGGGCGTCGACACCGGGGAGCTGTTTTTT	CASSARGGVDTGELFF
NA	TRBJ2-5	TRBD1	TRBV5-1	TGCGCCAGCATACTTTCACCGGGGACAGGGAGTCCAGAGACCCAGTACTTC	CASILSPGTGSPETQYF
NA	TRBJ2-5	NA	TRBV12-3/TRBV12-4	TGTGCCAGCAGTTTAACAGAACGTCCAAGCCAAGAGACCCAGTACTTC	CASSLTERPSQETQYF
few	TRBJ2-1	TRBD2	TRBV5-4	TGTGCCAGCAGCCTGGGGGGGGGTCCCCCCTACAATGAGCAGTTCTTC	CASSLGGGPPYNEQFF
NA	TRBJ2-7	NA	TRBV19	TGTGCCAGTAGTACCTCGTTCCTAGACGAGCAGTACTTC	CASSTSFLDEQYF
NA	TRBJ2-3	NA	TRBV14	TGTGCCAGCAGCCAGCCCCCAGATACGCAGTATTTT	CASSQPPDTQYF
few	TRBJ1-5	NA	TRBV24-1	TGTGCCACCAGTGATCAAGGCAGGGGACCCAATCAGCCCCAGCATTTT	CATSDQGRGPNQPQHF
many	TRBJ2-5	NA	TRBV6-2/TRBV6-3	TGTGCCAGCAGCCCTACAGAAGAGACCCAGTACTTC	CASSPTEETQYF
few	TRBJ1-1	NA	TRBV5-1	TGCGCCAGCAGCTTGGGCCTTCAAGAGCTAAACACTGAAGCTTTCTTT	CASSLGLQELNTEAFF